This T cell receptor (beta chain) was captured in a study of regulatory T cells in long-lasting Graves disease (dated by TCRdb to the early 2020s). About the full investigation: In the newly diagnosed Graves' disease group, patients had been taking antithyroid drugs for less than 3 months. Peripheral blood TCR sequencing and RNA sequencing compared persistent Graves' disease patients with newly diagnosed Graves' disease patients. TCR sequencing covered 13 persistent and about 20 newly diagnosed Graves' disease patients, 33 samples in total. The study was registered as a clinical trial and conducted in China.

The sample's time point label, decoded: newly diagnosed GD, antithyroid drugs for less than 3 months. For both TCR sequencing and RNA sequencing, RNA was extracted from PBMCs using TRIzol. Graves' disease was diagnosed according to American Thyroid Association guidelines. The patients came from an endocrinology department in Xi'an, China. Each patient gave about 8.1 milliliters of peripheral blood, collected in an EDTA anticoagulant tube. Ficoll Paque Plus density gradient separation was used to isolate PBMCs, and no further T cell sorting was performed. RNA quality was checked with an Agilent 2100 Bioanalyzer and agarose gel, and concentration with a NanoDrop 2000. Library method: multiplex PCR. Sequencing instrument: Illumina HiSeq 4000. iRepertoire HTBI primers and Arm-PCR amplification of CDR3 regions were used to construct TCR beta libraries. Before sequencing, the PCR products went through gel purification. In the source study's methods: Across samples, roughly 60 TRBV and 14 TRBJ segments were identified and used for gene usage analysis of CDR3 amino acid clonotypes. COPE and FqMerger were used to merge the filtered high-quality paired reads into contigs. BLAST was used to align contigs to the IMGT TRBV, TRBD and TRBJ reference genes, and CDR3 was defined following IMGT. Any clonotype with a frequency above 0.1% was counted as a highly expanded clone. Shannon entropy was used to measure repertoire diversity, and the Gini coefficient was used to measure V-J evenness. Clonotypes shared by more than one individual were considered public. The raw public reads went through TCRdb reprocessing: fastp at Q25, MiXCR clone calling, in-frame beta chains kept. Rows are combined by CDR3 protein, so each entry shows the most common genes and DNA. TCRdb, not the authors, supplied the V and J calls. The sample table holds more than 350,000 distinct CDR3 sequences, of which about 16% were seen once. Of the sample, approximately 16% is held by the ten largest clones.

The investigation overall reported the following: As a limitation, the authors acknowledged that the small sample size may reduce accuracy. Compared with newly diagnosed patients, patients with persistent Graves' disease had lower TCR Shannon entropy and fewer highly expanded clones, which suggests clonal expansion. Persistent patients shared more public clonotypes among themselves (2,741) than newly diagnosed patients did (about 970). TRBV28, TRBJ1-2 and TRBJ2-5 were preferentially used in persistent disease, while TRBV20-1 and TRBJ2-1 were favored in newly diagnosed disease. Sequencing and analysis were limited to the TCR beta chain. Because the primary lesion, thyroid tissue, could not be accessed, the study looked at peripheral blood alone.

Deletion took 4 bases off V and 2 bases off J, with a span of 14 bases between the germline ends. Sequences SQVTM (CDR1) and ANQGSEA (CDR2) are obtained from the germline V gene. Inclusive of the bounding cysteine and phenylalanine, the CDR3 is 15 residues long. Only the CDR3 portion is preserved as DNA: 45 bases, with reading frame beginning at the first base. A note on this clonotype: Its antigen has not been determined. Base qualities are missing; no much larger clone stands one base away.

The sample also formed part of further work on T cells in Graves' hyperthyroidism and ophthalmopathy. The second paper further reports: A patient counted as having stable Graves' hyperthyroidism if no progression to ophthalmopathy occurred over 18 months of follow-up. Hyperthyroidism patients were aged 18 to 65 years and newly diagnosed, with disease duration of less than 2 months. The study excluded patients with uncontrolled infections, other autoimmune diseases, pregnancy or lactation. Diagnoses relied on clinical symptoms, serum thyroxine and TRAb, thyroid ultrasound and orbital computed tomography. The first round of RT-PCR for the TCR CDR3 was performed with the HTBI primer set and the Qiagen OneStep RT-PCR kit. Blood samples also contained most of the expanded thyroid clonotypes (frequency above 0.001), which suggests that blood repertoires may reflect thyroid immune responses. A 13 V-J signature model separated ophthalmopathy from stable hyperthyroidism, with about 88% sensitivity and 81% to 83% specificity in cross-validation and 80%/75% in testing. In validation, the model predicted progression to ophthalmopathy a median of about 6.8 months before onset, with approximately 70% sensitivity and almost 75% specificity. TCR V-J signatures able to tell the groups apart were searched for in a discovery cohort of approximately 95 patients, of whom more than 40 had Graves' ophthalmopathy and around 58 had stable Graves' hyperthyroidism. Prospective prediction of ophthalmopathy was tested in an independent validation cohort consisting of under 20 hyperthyroidism patients and about 17 patients who later progressed to ophthalmopathy. For training and testing, the 100 or so patients in the discovery cohort were randomly divided in a 7:3 ratio. In more than 5 Graves' hyperthyroidism patients, the study also compared T-cell repertoires from thyroid tissue with T-cell repertoires from blood. Following sampling, methimazole starting at 30 mg daily was given to hyperthyroidism patients, and high-dose intravenous methylprednisolone was given to ophthalmopathy patients. The libraries were constructed in a second round of multiplex PCR and then size-selected and purified. The libraries were sequenced on an Illumina HiSeq2000 using paired-end 100 bp reads. Raw data were processed with SOAPnuke, discarding reads with adapters, uncalled bases, mean Phred below 15, or no exact constant-primer or identifier match. High-quality paired reads were merged with COPE v1.2.5, and unique nucleotide sequences were defined as clonotypes. MiTCR v1.1 was used to align clonotypes to the IMGT TRBV, TRBD and TRBJ reference segments. Analysis was restricted to V-J combinations with a frequency above 0.0001, which covered 98% to 99.2% of repertoires. A TCS score was defined as the ratio between F50 (clonal expansion) and ExV (chaos), using BLOSUM62-based TCRdist between CDR3 peptides within each V-J. Welch's t-statistics and random forest reduced fewer than 600 V-J features to 10 to 15, which were used in a naive Bayes classifier (R e1071). Sample size was not statistically predetermined, and blinding of investigators to group allocation was not performed. The paper reports TCR Vbeta CDR3 sequencing of some 140 peripheral blood samples: around 45 ophthalmopathy, 75 to 80 hyperthyroidism and approximately 17 progressor patients.

Sequencing was performed on peripheral blood mononuclear cells (PBMCs), taken at new diagnosis, from a patient treated with antithyroid drugs. The sequence derives from a woman younger than 45 with Graves disease. Donor details come from another sample of the same person, matched by shared clones. The rearrangement combines TRBV29-1 with TRBJ2-2, with the D gene uncertain. This receptor carries the CDR3 CSVGGRGVNTGELFF. Read as DNA, the sequence is TGCAGCGTTGGTGGTCGAGGAGTTAACACCGGGGAGCTGTTTTTT.